The TCR beta chain described here comes from a study of cytomegalovirus exposure and HLA in healthy donors. Study details: It was reported in a later analysis that the approximately 120 validation repertoires used the same platform as the approximately 650 first-cohort repertoires.

The table came from immunoSEQ multiplex PCR; TCRdb's copy has only in-frame clones and leaves some out. The repertoire holds almost 75,000 clones, with around four fifths as singletons. Points from the study as a whole: Overall, around 150 TCR beta chains were annotated as cytomegalovirus-associated. In vitro assays verified that three CMV-associated chains recognized CMV antigens specifically.

Details on this clone: The antigen is not known.

The V gene lost 4 bases and the J gene lost 0 bases, with 7 bases spanning the gap. Germline-derived CDR1 and CDR2 are SGHDT and YYEEEE. This CDR3 has 13 residues. The chain joins TRBV5-6 to TRBJ1-1; D remains ambiguous. This TCR came from a man aged 25-45 years in good health and CMV-seronegative. The sample consisted of PBMCs. The CDR3 region is CASSLLMNTEAFF. DNA for the CDR3: TGTGCCAGCAGCCTCCTAATGAACACTGAAGCTTTCTTT.